This T cell receptor (beta chain) comes out of a study of blood T cells in healthy people across ages. Study findings and constraints: It was not possible, with unsorted PBMCs, to conclusively compare naive and antigen-experienced cells.

On this clonotype itself: Antigen: not known.

Alongside a J-beta primer mix, a sample-barcoded 5' primer served in a second PCR lasting about 7 to 12 cycles. Every cDNA molecule bore a tag from a template-switch adaptor containing 12 random nucleotides. Each single sample gave us at least 2.5 million CDR3-containing paired-end reads. TCRdb processed the 5' RACE reads anew with MiXCR; each CDR3 protein has one entry. The sample contains approximately 800,000 distinct CDR3 sequences, roughly 34% of which appear only once. Per-sample PBMC isolation yielded at least 6.5 million cells. The clonotype originates from a man aged 18 to 29 in good health. What was sequenced was blood.

CDR3 sequence: CASSLVTSGGAQETQFF. The CDR3 bases are TGTGCCAGCAGCTTAGTCACTAGCGGGGGGGCCCAAGAGACCCAGTTCTTC. The chain links TRBV7-2 to TRBJ2-5; TRBD2 aligns across 13 bases. Gene TRBJ2-1 matches the end of the DNA better, so the J call may be wrong. Germline lookup yields CDR1 SGHTA and CDR2 FQGNSA. This CDR3 spans 17 amino acids.